These 5 T cell receptor beta chains came from one sample sequenced in a study of spatial heterogeneity in lung cancer. Time point of the sample: sample taken at primary tumor resection. Whole RNA obtained from tumor, nontumor lung or frozen PBMC underwent sequencing without sorting. TCRdb re-called the 5' RACE reads with MiXCR, one entry per CDR3 protein. The sample lists fewer than 55,000 distinct CDR3 sequences, 7.6% occurring once. Sample: PBMCs, taken at surgery. These TCRs come from a female donor with early-stage non-small cell lung cancer.

The table lists this clonotype with a few counts. The chain carries TRBV29-1 and TRBJ2-3; 15 positions match TRBD2. The CDR3 is made up of 17 amino acids. J lost 2 bases, V lost 6 bases, and 9 bases had no gene match. In germline, CDR1 is SQVTM, CDR2 ANQGSEA. The CDR3 DNA follows: TGCAGCGTGGGAGGGACTAGCGGGGGGATTGTCACAGATACGCAGTATTTT. This gives the protein CSVGGTSGGIVTDTQYF.

This clonotype occurred many times. The chain has TRBV6-2 or TRBV6-3 and TRBJ2-1; D may be TRBD2 (7 bases). Germline V CDR1 and CDR2: MNHEY, SVGEGT. The ends were cut back, 2 bases at V and 4 bases at J, with 12 bases in the middle. This CDR3 is 15 amino acids long. In DNA form, the CDR3 reads TGTGCCAGCAGTTACAGGGGGGGGGCTTACAATGAGCAGTTCTTC. It yields the protein CASSYRGGAYNEQFF.

This clonotype was counted only a few times. This rearrangement joins TRBV3-1 to TRBJ2-5, with 9 bases identical to TRBD2. Germline trimming cut 4 bases from V and 2 bases from J; bases unmatched to any gene: 5. Germline V CDR1 and CDR2: LGHDT, YNNKEL (reference sequence). This CDR3 is 15 amino acids long. CDR3 amino acids: CASSRVSGGQETQYF. Written as DNA, the CDR3 is TGTGCCAGCAGCCGGGTTAGCGGGGGACAAGAGACCCAGTACTTC.

In this sample, this clonotype turned up many times. V usage is TRBV7-6 and J usage is TRBJ2-7; D perhaps matches TRBD1 (5 bases). Germline CDR1 is SGHVS and CDR2 is FNYEAQ. The CDR3 runs 13 residues. The V and J ends lost 3 bases and 3 bases respectively, with 9 bases between them. CDR3 coding DNA: TGTGCCAGCAGCTTGACAGAAATCTACGAGCAGTACTTC. Translated: CASSLTEIYEQYF.

The sample holds many counts of this clonotype. The chain links TRBV5-1 to TRBJ1-1; no clear D. Trimming shortened V by 0 bases and J by 4 bases, and 10 bases separated the two germline ends. The CDR3 consists of 14 residues. The germline V gene encodes CDR1 SGHRS and CDR2 YFSETQ. CDR3 protein: CASSLAGPRTEAFF. CDR3 sequence (DNA): TGCGCCAGCAGCTTGGCTGGGCCGCGCACTGAAGCTTTCTTT.